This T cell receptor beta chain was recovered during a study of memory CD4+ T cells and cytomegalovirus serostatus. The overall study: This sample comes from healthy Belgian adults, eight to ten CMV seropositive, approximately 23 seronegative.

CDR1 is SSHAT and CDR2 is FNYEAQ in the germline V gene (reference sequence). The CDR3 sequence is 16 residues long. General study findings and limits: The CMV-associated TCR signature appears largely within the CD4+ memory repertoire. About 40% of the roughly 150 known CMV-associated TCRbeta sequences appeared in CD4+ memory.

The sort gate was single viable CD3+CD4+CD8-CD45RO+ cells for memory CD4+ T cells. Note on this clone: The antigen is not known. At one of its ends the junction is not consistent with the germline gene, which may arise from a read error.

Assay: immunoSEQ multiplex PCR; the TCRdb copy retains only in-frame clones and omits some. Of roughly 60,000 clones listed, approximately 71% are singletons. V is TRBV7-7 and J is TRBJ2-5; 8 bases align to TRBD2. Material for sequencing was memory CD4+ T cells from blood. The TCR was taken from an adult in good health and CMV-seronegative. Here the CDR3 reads CASSAIGLALEETQYF. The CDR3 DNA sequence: TGTGCTAGCAGCGCAATTGGACTAGCTCTGGAAGAGACCCAGTACTTC.